These T cell receptor beta chains were read from a single sample in a study of blood T cells in healthy people across ages. Each CDR3 protein gets one entry after TCRdb re-called the 5' RACE reads with MiXCR. The sample yields hundreds of thousands of distinct CDR3 sequences, around 52% seen once. The sample consisted of blood. These receptors all come from a woman aged 80 or over in good health. CDR3s include the opening cysteine and the closing phenylalanine or tryptophan. The D gene is left open where the match is weak. Size tells how often a clone was seen (once, few, many) or the class of an expanded clone, and some rows leave it out.

NA	TRBV7-9	TRBJ2-5	NA	CASSHWAVQETQYF	TGTGCCAGCAGCCATTGGGCAGTCCAAGAGACCCAGTACTTC
NA	TRBV7-2	TRBJ1-2	TRBD1	CASSERTGSSYGYTF	TGTGCCAGCAGCGAGAGGACAGGGAGCAGCTATGGCTACACCTTC
NA	TRBV28	TRBJ2-7	TRBD2	CASSLLSSGGAYEQYF	TGTGCCAGCAGTTTATTGTCCAGCGGGGGGGCCTACGAGCAGTACTTC
NA	TRBV4-2	TRBJ2-5	TRBD2	CASSQTGEGFETQYF	TGTGCCAGCAGCCAAACGGGGGAGGGTTTCGAGACCCAGTACTTC
NA	TRBV10-3	TRBJ2-7	TRBD1	CAIRPDRAPLNEQYF	TGTGCCATCAGACCGGACAGGGCTCCCCTAAACGAGCAGTACTTC
few	TRBV5-1	TRBJ1-1	TRBD1	CASSGTGVGTEAFF	TGCGCCAGCAGCGGCACAGGGGTGGGCACTGAAGCTTTCTTT
NA	TRBV10-3	TRBJ2-3	TRBD2	CAIGGTSGASTDTQYF	TGTGCCATCGGGGGGACTAGCGGAGCTAGCACAGATACGCAGTATTTT
NA	TRBV15	TRBJ2-2	NA	CATRSPVDGELFF	TGTGCCACCAGAAGCCCGGTCGACGGGGAGCTGTTTTTT
NA	TRBV12-3/TRBV12-4	TRBJ2-3	NA	CTSSPFLRAGDTQYF	TGTACCAGCAGTCCTTTTCTTAGGGCAGGGGATACGCAGTATTTT
few	TRBV7-3	TRBJ2-2	NA	CASSPSQRPANTGELFF	TGTGCCAGCAGCCCGAGCCAGCGCCCCGCCAACACCGGGGAGCTGTTTTTT
NA	TRBV7-2	TRBJ2-1	TRBD2	CASSLGGVGTSRNEQFF	TGTGCCAGCAGCTTAGGTGGGGTGGGGACTAGCCGGAATGAGCAGTTCTTC
NA	TRBV6-6	TRBJ1-1	NA	CASMQGMNTEAFF	TGTGCCAGCATGCAAGGGATGAACACTGAAGCTTTCTTT